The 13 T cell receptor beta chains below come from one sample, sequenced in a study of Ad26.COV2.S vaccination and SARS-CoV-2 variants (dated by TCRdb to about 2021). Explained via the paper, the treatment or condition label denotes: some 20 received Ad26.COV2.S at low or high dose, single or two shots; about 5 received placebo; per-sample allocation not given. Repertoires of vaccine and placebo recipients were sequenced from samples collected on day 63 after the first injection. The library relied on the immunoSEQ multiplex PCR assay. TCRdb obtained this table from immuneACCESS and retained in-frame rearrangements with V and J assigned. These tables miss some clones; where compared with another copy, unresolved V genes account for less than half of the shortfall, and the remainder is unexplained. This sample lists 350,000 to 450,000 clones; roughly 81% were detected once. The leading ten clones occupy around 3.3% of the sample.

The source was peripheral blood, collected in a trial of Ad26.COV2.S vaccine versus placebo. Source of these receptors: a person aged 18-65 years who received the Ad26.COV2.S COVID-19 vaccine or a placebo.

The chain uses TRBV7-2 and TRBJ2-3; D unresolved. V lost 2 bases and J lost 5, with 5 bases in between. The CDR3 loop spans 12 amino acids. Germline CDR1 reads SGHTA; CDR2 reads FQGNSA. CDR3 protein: CASSLIGDTQYF. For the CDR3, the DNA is TGTGCCAGCAGCTTAATAGGAGATACGCAGTATTTT. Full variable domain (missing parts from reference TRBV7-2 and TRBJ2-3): GAGVSQSPSNKVTEKGKDVELRCDPISGHTALYWYRQSLGQGLEFLIYFQGNSAPDKSGLPSDRFSAERTGGSVSTLTIQRTQQEDSAVYLCASSLIGDTQYFGPGTRLTVL.

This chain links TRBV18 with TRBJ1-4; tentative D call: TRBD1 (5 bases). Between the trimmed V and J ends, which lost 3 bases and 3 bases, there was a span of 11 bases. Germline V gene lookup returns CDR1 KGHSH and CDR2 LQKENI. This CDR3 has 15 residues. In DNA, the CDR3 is TGTGCCAGCTCACCGTCTTTAGGGGCTAATGAAAAACTGTTTTTT. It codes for CASSPSLGANEKLFF.

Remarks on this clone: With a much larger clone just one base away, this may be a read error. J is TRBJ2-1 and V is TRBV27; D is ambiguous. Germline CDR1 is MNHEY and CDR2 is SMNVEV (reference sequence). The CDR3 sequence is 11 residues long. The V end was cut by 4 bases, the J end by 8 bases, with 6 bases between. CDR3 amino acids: CASSWGDEQFF. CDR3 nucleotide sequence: TGTGCCAGCAGTTGGGGTGATGAGCAGTTCTTC.

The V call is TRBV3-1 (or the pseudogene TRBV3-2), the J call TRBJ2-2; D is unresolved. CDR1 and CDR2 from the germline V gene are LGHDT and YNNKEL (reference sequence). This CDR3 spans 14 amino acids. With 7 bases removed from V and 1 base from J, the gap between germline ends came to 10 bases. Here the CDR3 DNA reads TGTGCCAGCACCCTAAATTGGAACACCGGGGAGCTGTTTTTT. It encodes CASTLNWNTGELFF.

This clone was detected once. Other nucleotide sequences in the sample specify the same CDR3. The CDR3 sequence is CASSPGQLNTGELFF. For the CDR3, the DNA is TGCGCCAGCAGCCCAGGACAGTTGAACACCGGGGAGCTGTTTTTT. The chain is built from TRBV5-1 and TRBJ2-2, with D possibly being TRBD1 (6 bases). Germline CDR1 is SGHRS and CDR2 is YFSETQ. V shed 4 bases and J shed 1 base, with 11 bases lying between them. This CDR3 contains 15 residues.

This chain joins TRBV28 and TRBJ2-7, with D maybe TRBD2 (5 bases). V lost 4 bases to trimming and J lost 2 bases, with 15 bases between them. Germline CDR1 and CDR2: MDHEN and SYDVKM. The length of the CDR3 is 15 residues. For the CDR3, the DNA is TGTGCCAGCAGTTCCCCGGGATACACCACCTACGAGCAGTACTTC. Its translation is CASSSPGYTTYEQYF.

CDR3 DNA: TGTGCCAGCAGCTTGGCCGCCAATCAGCCCCAGCATTTT. This translates into CASSLAANQPQHF. The J gene is TRBJ1-5, the V gene TRBV5-5; D remains unclear. The V gene's germline CDR1 is SGHKS and CDR2 YYEKEE (reference sequence). This CDR3 has 13 residues. V gave up 0 bases and J gave up 3 bases, with 4 bases separating them.

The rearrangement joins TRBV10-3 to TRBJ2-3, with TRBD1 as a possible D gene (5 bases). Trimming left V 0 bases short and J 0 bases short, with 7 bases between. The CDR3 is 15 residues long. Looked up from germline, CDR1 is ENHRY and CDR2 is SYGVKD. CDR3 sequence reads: CAISESAGSTDTQYF. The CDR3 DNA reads TGTGCCATCAGTGAGTCGGCAGGGAGCACAGATACGCAGTATTTT.

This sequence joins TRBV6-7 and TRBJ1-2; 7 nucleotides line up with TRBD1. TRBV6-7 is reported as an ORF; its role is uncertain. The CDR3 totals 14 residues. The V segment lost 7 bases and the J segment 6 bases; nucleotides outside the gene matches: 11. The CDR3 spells CASKGTEPLDGYTF. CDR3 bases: TGTGCCAGCAAGGGGACAGAACCTTTGGATGGCTACACCTTC.

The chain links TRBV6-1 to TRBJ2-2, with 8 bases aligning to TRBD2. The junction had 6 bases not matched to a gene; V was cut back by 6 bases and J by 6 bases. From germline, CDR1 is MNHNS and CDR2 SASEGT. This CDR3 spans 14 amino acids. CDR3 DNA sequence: TGTGCCAGCAGGAGCGGGAGTGCAGCCGGGGAGCTGTTTTTT. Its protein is CASRSGSAAGELFF.

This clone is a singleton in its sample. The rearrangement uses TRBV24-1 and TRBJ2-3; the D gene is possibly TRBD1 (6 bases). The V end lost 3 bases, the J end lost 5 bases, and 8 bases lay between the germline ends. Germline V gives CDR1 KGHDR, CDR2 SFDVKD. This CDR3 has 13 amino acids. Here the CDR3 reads CATSDTGLDTQYF. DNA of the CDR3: TGTGCCACCAGTGATACAGGGTTAGATACGCAGTATTTT.

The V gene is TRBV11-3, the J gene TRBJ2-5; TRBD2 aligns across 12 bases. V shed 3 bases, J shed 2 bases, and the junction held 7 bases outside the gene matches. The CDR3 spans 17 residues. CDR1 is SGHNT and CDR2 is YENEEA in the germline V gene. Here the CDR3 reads CASSFGLAGGEQETQYF. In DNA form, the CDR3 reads TGTGCCAGCAGCTTCGGGCTAGCGGGAGGGGAGCAAGAGACCCAGTACTTC.

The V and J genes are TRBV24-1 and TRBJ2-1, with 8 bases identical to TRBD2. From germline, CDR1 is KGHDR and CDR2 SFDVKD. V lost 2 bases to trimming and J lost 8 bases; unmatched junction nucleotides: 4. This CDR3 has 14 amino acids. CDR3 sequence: CATSDSLAGDEQFF. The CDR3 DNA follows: TGTGCCACCAGTGATTCCCTAGCGGGCGATGAGCAGTTCTTC.